These T cell receptor beta chains were read from a single sample in a study of blood T cell repertoires in COVID-19. Sequenced by immunoSEQ multiplex PCR; TCRdb stores in-frame clones only, minus some. The sample has a few hundred thousand clones, roughly 88% seen once. The sequenced sample consisted of peripheral blood. The receptors shown here come from a woman in her fifties or sixties with acute or convalescent COVID-19. CDR3s include the opening cysteine and the closing phenylalanine or tryptophan. A D gene is named only where the DNA matches it firmly. Not all rows give a size; the values are once, few, many and, for expanded clones, a class.

abundance,j_gene,d_gene,v_gene,CDR3aa,CDR3nt
NA,TRBJ2-3,TRBD2,TRBV9,CASSRTSGSVLRADTQYF,TGTGCCAGCAGTCGGACTAGCGGGAGTGTACTGCGGGCAGATACGCAGTATTTT
NA,TRBJ1-4,NA,TRBV28,CASSSLPSNEKLFF,TGTGCCAGCAGCTCACTCCCCTCGAATGAAAAACTGTTTTTT
few,TRBJ1-4,TRBD1,TRBV12-5,CASGRNAGTGVGITNEKLFF,TGTGCTAGTGGGCGGAACGCCGGGACAGGGGTAGGTATAACTAATGAAAAACTGTTTTTT
NA,TRBJ2-1,TRBD1,TRBV5-4,CASSADRAPYNEQFF,TGTGCCAGCAGCGCCGACAGGGCACCCTACAATGAGCAGTTCTTC
NA,TRBJ1-1,NA,TRBV5-4,CASRVNRVTEAFF,TGTGCCAGCAGAGTTAACAGGGTCACTGAAGCTTTCTTT
few,TRBJ2-6,NA,TRBV7-2,CASSLGGISGANVLTF,TGTGCCAGCAGCTTGGGAGGCATCTCTGGGGCCAACGTCCTGACTTTC
NA,TRBJ2-7,TRBD1,TRBV18,CASSRTSQGAYEQYF,TGTGCCAGCTCACGAACCAGTCAGGGGGCGTACGAGCAGTACTTC
NA,TRBJ2-2,TRBD2,TRBV27,CASSLGAGAGPNTGELFF,TGTGCCAGCAGTTTAGGTGCGGGAGCGGGTCCGAACACCGGGGAGCTGTTTTTT
NA,TRBJ2-1,NA,TRBV5-1,CASSLGAGVGYNEQFF,TGCGCCAGCAGCTTGGGCGCCGGGGTCGGGTACAATGAGCAGTTCTTC
NA,TRBJ2-1,TRBD2,TRBV7-6,CASSLEILAGGPGEQFF,TGTGCCAGCAGCTTAGAGATACTAGCGGGAGGGCCGGGTGAGCAGTTCTTC
once,TRBJ2-1,NA,TRBV29-1,CSQVNYNEQFF,TGCAGCCAGGTGAACTACAATGAGCAGTTCTTC
NA,TRBJ2-1,NA,TRBV27,CASSLSGRNEQFF,TGTGCCAGCAGTTTATCGGGCAGGAATGAGCAGTTCTTC
NA,TRBJ2-1,NA,TRBV28,CASSLPGTSRSYNEQFF,TGTGCCAGCAGTTTACCGGGGACATCACGCTCCTACAATGAGCAGTTCTTC
NA,TRBJ2-1,NA,TRBV25-1,CASSDSMSQFF,TGTGCCAGCAGTGATTCAATGTCGCAGTTCTTC
NA,TRBJ1-5,NA,TRBV6-2/TRBV6-3,CASSRDTTLNQPQHF,TGTGCCAGCAGCCGCGACACAACCCTCAATCAGCCCCAGCATTTT
NA,TRBJ2-3,NA,TRBV6-1,CASSEWGTANDWQYF,TGTGCCAGCAGTGAATGGGGGACTGCGAACGATTGGCAGTATTTT
NA,TRBJ1-1,TRBD1,TRBV15,CATSRDNRGSSEAFF,TGTGCCACCAGCAGAGATAACAGGGGATCTTCTGAAGCTTTCTTT
NA,TRBJ2-1,TRBD2,TRBV18,CASSPTAGVSYNEQFF,TGTGCCAGCTCTCCGACCGCGGGAGTTTCCTACAATGAGCAGTTCTTC
NA,TRBJ2-7,TRBD1,TRBV7-2,CASSWRTGAEGEQYF,TGTGCCAGCAGCTGGAGGACAGGGGCGGAGGGCGAGCAGTACTTC
NA,TRBJ2-1,TRBD1,TRBV5-1,CASSRDGQGRLYNEQFF,TGCGCCAGCAGCCGAGACGGACAGGGGAGATTATACAATGAGCAGTTCTTC
few,TRBJ2-5,NA,TRBV29-1,CSWADTETQYF,TGCAGCTGGGCCGATACAGAGACCCAGTACTTC
NA,TRBJ2-1,NA,TRBV27,CASSHRVNEQFF,TGTGCCAGCAGCCACAGGGTAAATGAGCAGTTCTTC
NA,TRBJ2-7,TRBD2,TRBV9,CASSATSGYSYEQYF,TGTGCCAGCAGCGCGACTAGCGGGTACTCCTACGAGCAGTACTTC
NA,TRBJ2-7,TRBD1,TRBV6-5,CASSFNRGREQYF,TGTGCCAGCAGTTTCAACAGGGGTCGCGAGCAGTACTTC
NA,TRBJ2-5,NA,TRBV5-1,CASSLGAARQETQYF,TGCGCCAGCAGCTTGGGTGCGGCGAGACAAGAGACCCAGTACTTC
NA,TRBJ2-4,NA,TRBV19,CASSGLAIAKNIQYF,TGTGCCAGTAGTGGCCTAGCAATAGCCAAAAACATTCAGTACTTC
NA,TRBJ2-7,TRBD1,TRBV28,CASSEPGQGPPPWEQYF,TGTGCCAGCAGCGAGCCGGGACAGGGGCCACCACCCTGGGAGCAGTACTTC
NA,TRBJ2-7,TRBD2,TRBV4-3,CASSQVWLADGRYEQYF,TGCGCCAGCAGCCAAGTGTGGCTAGCGGATGGTCGTTACGAGCAGTACTTC
NA,TRBJ2-7,NA,TRBV7-9,CASSLTTQQYF,TGTGCCAGCAGCCTAACCACCCAGCAGTACTTC
NA,TRBJ1-1,TRBD1,TRBV7-2,CASSLRGPDAFF,TGTGCCAGCAGCTTGAGGGGGCCGGACGCTTTCTTT
NA,TRBJ2-7,TRBD1,TRBV7-8,CASSLRTGGPYEQYF,TGTGCCAGCAGCTTACGGACAGGGGGCCCATACGAGCAGTACTTC
few,TRBJ2-3,NA,TRBV15,CATRLGAQAGPITDTQYF,TGTGCCACCAGGCTAGGGGCTCAAGCGGGCCCGATCACAGATACGCAGTATTTT
NA,TRBJ2-4,NA,TRBV19,CASSTRSRGSGIKNIQYF,TGTGCCAGTAGTACCCGTTCTCGGGGGTCAGGGATCAAAAACATTCAGTACTTC
NA,TRBJ2-7,NA,TRBV6-5,CASSPRTKPYEQYF,TGTGCCAGCAGTCCCCGGACAAAGCCCTACGAGCAGTACTTC
NA,TRBJ2-5,NA,TRBV29-1,CSVRPQGNLQETQYF,TGCAGCGTTCGTCCCCAGGGAAACCTCCAAGAGACCCAGTACTTC
few,TRBJ2-7,NA,TRBV5-1,CASSRGVYEQYF,TGCGCCAGCAGCCGTGGAGTCTACGAGCAGTACTTC
NA,TRBJ2-2,NA,TRBV19,CASSGQYTGELFF,TGTGCCAGTAGTGGACAGTACACCGGGGAGCTGTTTTTT
NA,TRBJ2-5,NA,TRBV21-1,CASPGTRETQYF,TGTGCCAGCCCGGGGACTCGGGAGACCCAGTACTTC
NA,TRBJ2-5,TRBD2,TRBV18,CASSPRSGTGETQYF,TGTGCCAGCTCACCCCGCAGCGGGACGGGGGAGACCCAGTACTTC
NA,TRBJ2-7,NA,TRBV12-3/TRBV12-4,CASSSSQGYEQYF,TGTGCCAGCAGTTCTTCCCAGGGGTACGAGCAGTACTTC
NA,TRBJ1-2,NA,TRBV18,CASSPRPFSLPGTQDYGYTF,TGTGCCAGCTCACCACGCCCCTTTAGCCTACCGGGGACACAGGACTATGGCTACACCTTC
NA,TRBJ1-6,NA,TRBV6-6,CASSSTPSSYNSPLHF,TGTGCCAGCAGTTCGACACCAAGCTCCTATAATTCACCCCTCCACTTT
few,TRBJ2-7,TRBD2,TRBV6-1,CASSEPGLPYEQYF,TGTGCCAGCAGTGAGCCGGGACTACCCTACGAGCAGTACTTC
NA,TRBJ2-1,TRBD2,TRBV27,CASSFRPPGLGSYNEQFF,TGTGCCAGCAGTTTCCGACCCCCGGGACTAGGAAGCTACAATGAGCAGTTCTTC
NA,TRBJ1-5,NA,TRBV19,CASSVQGSNQPQHF,TGTGCCAGTAGTGTCCAGGGTAGCAATCAGCCCCAGCATTTT
NA,TRBJ2-5,TRBD2,TRBV24-1,CATSDSRAAGVRETQYF,TGTGCCACCAGTGACTCCCGGGCAGCGGGAGTCCGAGAGACCCAGTACTTC
NA,TRBJ1-5,NA,TRBV5-6,CASSPFVTDSNQPQHF,TGTGCCAGCAGCCCCTTTGTGACAGATAGCAATCAGCCCCAGCATTTT
NA,TRBJ2-1,NA,TRBV4-2,CASSQGTGRHQTEQFF,TGTGCCAGCAGCCAAGGGACTGGAAGACACCAGACTGAGCAGTTCTTC
NA,TRBJ1-1,NA,TRBV3-1/TRBV3-2,CASSLRASRDTEAFF,TGTGCCAGCAGCCTCAGGGCCTCCCGGGACACTGAAGCTTTCTTT
NA,TRBJ2-3,TRBD2,TRBV28,CAGSSGDTQYF,TGTGCCGGATCTAGCGGAGATACGCAGTATTTT
NA,TRBJ2-7,TRBD2,TRBV6-5,CASTGLAGVDEQYF,TGTGCCAGCACCGGACTAGCGGGAGTCGACGAGCAGTACTTC